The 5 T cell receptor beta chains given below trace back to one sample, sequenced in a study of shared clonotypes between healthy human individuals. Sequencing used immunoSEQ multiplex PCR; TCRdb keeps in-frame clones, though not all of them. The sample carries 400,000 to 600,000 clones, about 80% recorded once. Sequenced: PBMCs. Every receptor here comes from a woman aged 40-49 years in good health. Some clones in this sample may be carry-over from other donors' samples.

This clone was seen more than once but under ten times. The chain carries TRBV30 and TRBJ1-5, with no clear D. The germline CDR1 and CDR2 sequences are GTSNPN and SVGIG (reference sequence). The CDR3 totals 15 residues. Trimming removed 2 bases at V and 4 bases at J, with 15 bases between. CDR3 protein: CAWSLFGPKNQPQHF. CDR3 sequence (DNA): TGTGCCTGGAGTCTGTTTGGTCCCAAAAATCAGCCCCAGCATTTT.

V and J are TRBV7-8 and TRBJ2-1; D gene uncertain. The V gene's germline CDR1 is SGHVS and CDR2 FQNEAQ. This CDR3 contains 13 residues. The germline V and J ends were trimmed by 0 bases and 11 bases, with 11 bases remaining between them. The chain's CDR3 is CASSLAMSAKQFF. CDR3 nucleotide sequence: TGTGCCAGCAGCTTAGCGATGAGTGCTAAGCAGTTCTTC.

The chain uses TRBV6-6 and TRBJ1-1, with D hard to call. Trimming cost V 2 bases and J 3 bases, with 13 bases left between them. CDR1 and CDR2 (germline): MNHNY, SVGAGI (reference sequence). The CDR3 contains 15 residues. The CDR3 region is CASSYGAGLDTEAFF. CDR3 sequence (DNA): TGTGCCAGCAGTTACGGCGCGGGCCTGGACACTGAAGCTTTCTTT.

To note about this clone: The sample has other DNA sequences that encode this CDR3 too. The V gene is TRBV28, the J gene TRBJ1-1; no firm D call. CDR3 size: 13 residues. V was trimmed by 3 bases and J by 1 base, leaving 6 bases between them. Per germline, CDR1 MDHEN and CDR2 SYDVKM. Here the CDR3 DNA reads TGTGCCAGCAGTTTTGTAAGGAACACTGAAGCTTTCTTT. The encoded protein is CASSFVRNTEAFF.

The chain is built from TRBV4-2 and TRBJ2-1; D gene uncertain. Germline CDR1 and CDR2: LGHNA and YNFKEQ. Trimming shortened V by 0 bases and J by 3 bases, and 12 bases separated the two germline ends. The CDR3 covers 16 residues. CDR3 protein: CASSQDLTMVYNEQFF. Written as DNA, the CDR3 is TGTGCCAGCAGCCAAGATTTAACTATGGTCTACAATGAGCAGTTCTTC.